A single T cell receptor beta chain is shown here with its context. Its specificity is not known. Sampled while nominally healthy, donors likely had unrecorded immune exposures. In the PCR, 60 Vbeta and 13 Jbeta primers were used. Assay: immunoSEQ multiplex PCR; the TCRdb copy retains only in-frame clones and omits some. This sample contains around 140,000 clones. This entry comes from a study of cytomegalovirus exposure and HLA in healthy donors. Notes on the study in general: Donors were assumed by presence/absence analyses to have roughly uniform sequencing depth. Later findings reportedly placed an Asian-associated ancestry cluster below the roughly 730-donor mean for N-insertions. Clonal expansion, a later analysis showed, was greater in HLA-associated TCR beta chains than in equally common others.

Trimming took off 3 bases at V and 3 bases at J, with 13 bases between the two ends. The germline gives CDR1 SGHNT, CDR2 YYREEE (reference sequence). This CDR3 contains 14 residues. The source is a middle-aged woman in good health and CMV-seronegative. J is TRBJ2-7 and V is TRBV5-4; D possibly corresponds to TRBD2 (6 bases). The specimen was PBMCs. The CDR3 region is CASSSASAYYEQYF. CDR3 DNA: TGTGCCAGCAGCTCGGCTAGCGCCTACTACGAGCAGTACTTC.